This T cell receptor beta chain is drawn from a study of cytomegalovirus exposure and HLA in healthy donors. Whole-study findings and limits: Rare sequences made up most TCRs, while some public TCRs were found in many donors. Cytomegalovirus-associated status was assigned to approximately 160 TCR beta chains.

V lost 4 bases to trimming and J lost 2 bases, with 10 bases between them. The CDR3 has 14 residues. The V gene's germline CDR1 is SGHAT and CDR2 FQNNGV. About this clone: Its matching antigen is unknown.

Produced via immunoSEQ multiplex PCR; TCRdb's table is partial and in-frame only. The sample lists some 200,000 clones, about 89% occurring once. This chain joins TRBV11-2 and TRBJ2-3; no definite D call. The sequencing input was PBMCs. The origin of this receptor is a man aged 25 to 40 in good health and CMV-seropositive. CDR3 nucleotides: TGTGCCAGCAGCTCCTCGTGGGCCACAGATACGCAGTATTTT. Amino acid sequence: CASSSSWATDTQYF. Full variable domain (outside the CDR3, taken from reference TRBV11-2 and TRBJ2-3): EAGVAQSPRYKIIEKRQSVAFWCNPISGHATLYWYQQILGQGPKLLIQFQNNGVVDDSQLPKDRFSAERLKGVDSTLKIQPAKLEDSAVYLCASSSSWATDTQYFGPGTRLTVL.